The 29 T cell receptor beta chains given below trace back to one sample, sequenced in a study of blood T cells in healthy people across ages. A sample-barcoded 5' primer and a J-beta primer mix were used in a second PCR of about 7 to 12 cycles. TCRdb re-derived calls from the 5' RACE reads in MiXCR, one entry per CDR3 protein. The sample carries roughly 1,700,000 distinct CDR3 sequences, approximately 28% recorded once. What was sequenced was blood. The receptors come from a woman younger than 45 in good health.

This clonotype was seen a few times. J is TRBJ2-1 and V is TRBV9; a weak D match, TRBD2 (5 bases). The CDR3 runs to 14 residues. The ends were cut back, 5 bases at V and 5 bases at J, with 14 bases in the middle. Germline lookup yields CDR1 SGDLS and CDR2 YYNGEE. The CDR3 nucleotides read TGTGCCAGCAGTTCTAGCTCCGCTCACAATGAGCAGTTCTTC. This translates into CASSSSSAHNEQFF.

This clonotype was recorded a few times. The rearrangement joins TRBV7-2 to TRBJ1-2, with a possible D match to TRBD1 (6 bases). Germline V gene data show CDR1 as SGHTA and CDR2 as FQGNSA. This CDR3 spans 13 amino acids. Trimming took off 5 bases at V and 6 bases at J, with 13 bases between the two ends. CDR3 DNA sequence: TGTGCCAGCAGCGTAGGACAGCCCCATGGCTACACCTTC. It encodes CASSVGQPHGYTF. The whole variable domain, filled in from reference TRBV7-2 and TRBJ1-2, reads GAGVSQSPSNKVTEKGKDVELRCDPISGHTALYWYRQSLGQGLEFLIYFQGNSAPDKSGLPSDRFSAERTGGSVSTLTIQRTQQEDSAVYLCASSVGQPHGYTFGSGTRLTVV.

This clonotype was recorded many times. J is TRBJ2-6 and V is TRBV7-9, with 7 nucleotides matching TRBD2. The CDR3 is made up of 18 amino acids. From germline, CDR1 is SEHNR and CDR2 FQNEAQ (reference sequence). V lost 2 bases to trimming and J lost 0 bases; unmatched junction nucleotides: 7. The CDR3 DNA reads TGTGCCAGCAGCTTAATCGGGGGAGGGATCTCTGGGGCCAACGTCCTGACTTTC. It specifies CASSLIGGGISGANVLTF.

This rearrangement joins TRBV2 to TRBJ2-2, with 9 nucleotides matching TRBD1. J lost 0 bases, V lost 7 bases, and 3 bases had no gene match. From germline, CDR1 is SNHLY and CDR2 FYNNEI. There are 15 residues in the CDR3. The CDR3 bases are TGTGCCAGCACCGGACAGGGGTCGAACACCGGGGAGCTGTTTTTT. This translates into CASTGQGSNTGELFF.

This clonotype was picked up one time. Sequence at one end of the junction differs from germline and may be a read error. The chain combines TRBV5-5 with TRBJ1-5; the D gene is possibly TRBD1 (5 bases). The CDR3 totals 14 residues. Germline values: CDR1 SGHKS, CDR2 YYEKEE (reference sequence). The CDR3, as DNA: TGTGCCGGCAGCTTGGAGCCGGGGGATCAGCCCCAGCATTTT. Encoded protein: CAGSLEPGDQPQHF.

V and J are TRBV7-2 and TRBJ1-4; 7 bases line up with TRBD1. Trimming removed 5 bases from V and 10 bases from J; junction bases left unmatched: 16. Germline assignment: CDR1 SGHTA and CDR2 FQGNSA. The CDR3 extends over 16 amino acids. CDR3 in DNA: TGTGCCAGCAGCCCCCGACAGGGAATGGCAGTCGGAAAACTGTTTTTT. Protein product: CASSPRQGMAVGKLFF.

The chain employs TRBV29-1 and TRBJ2-3, with D tentatively TRBD1 (5 bases). The CDR3 spans 12 residues. Germline-derived CDR1 and CDR2 are SQVTM and ANQGSEA. CDR3 region: CSIRTSTDTQYF. The CDR3 DNA sequence: TGCAGTATTAGGACAAGCACAGATACGCAGTATTTT.

The genes are TRBV4-3 and TRBJ1-1, with D uncertain. V lost 1 base and J 5 bases, leaving 8 bases between the germline ends. CDR1 and CDR2 from the germline V gene are LGHNA and YSLEER. The CDR3 length is 13 residues. CDR3 coding DNA: TGCGCCAGCAGCCAAGGCCCACAAACTGAAGCTTTCTTT. It translates to CASSQGPQTEAFF.

A few counts support this clonotype. The J gene is TRBJ2-4, the V gene TRBV29-1; 8 bases line up with TRBD2. V lost 8 bases and J lost 13; bases outside the gene matches: 19. Germline-derived CDR1 and CDR2 are SQVTM and ANQGSEA. The CDR3 is 14 residues long. The chain's CDR3 is CSLKSGGATNEQYF. In DNA form, the CDR3 reads TGCAGCCTTAAAAGCGGGGGCGCTACCAATGAGCAGTACTTC.

The genes are TRBV5-1 and TRBJ1-5; D is possibly TRBD1 (5 bases). The CDR3 runs to 15 residues. The germline V gene encodes CDR1 SGHRS and CDR2 YFSETQ. With 4 bases removed from V and 7 bases from J, the gap between germline ends came to 18 bases. CDR3: CASSPGEGSGQPQHF. CDR3 nucleotide sequence: TGCGCCAGCAGCCCGGGGGAGGGATCGGGACAGCCCCAGCATTTT.

The table lists this clonotype with a count of one. The chain links TRBV12-3 or TRBV12-4 to TRBJ1-4; a weak D match, TRBD1 (5 bases). The CDR3 runs 14 residues. The germline V and J ends were trimmed by 11 bases and 7 bases, with 20 bases remaining between them. CDR3 sequence (DNA): TGTGCCTCAGGGTTGAGCGCCGAGGGTGAAAAACTGTTTTTT. The encoded protein is CASGLSAEGEKLFF.

This clonotype showed up just a few times. The gene calls are TRBV4-1 and TRBJ2-1; TRBD2 agrees at 10 bases. The end of the DNA aligns better with TRBJ2-7, so the J call may be wrong. The CDR3 has 17 residues. CDR1 is MGHRA, CDR2 YSYEKL, per germline. This chain's CDR3 is CASSQDRSSGGNNEQYF. The CDR3 DNA reads as TGCGCCAGCAGCCAAGATCGGAGTAGCGGGGGGAACAATGAGCAGTACTTC.

Many counts were recorded for this clonotype. V usage is TRBV7-2 and J usage is TRBJ2-5, with 10 bases matching TRBD1. Trimming removed 5 bases from V and 13 bases from J; junction bases left unmatched: 4. Germline V lookup: CDR1 SGHTA, CDR2 FQGNSA. The length of the CDR3 is 11 residues. The CDR3 bases are TGTGCCAGCAGCCCTGACAGGGGGCTGTACTTC. This encodes CASSPDRGLYF.

In its sample, this clonotype was seen a few times. The chain couples TRBV29-1 to TRBJ1-5; 12 bases line up with TRBD1. The CDR3 is 15 amino acids. Germline CDR1 is SQVTM and CDR2 is ANQGSEA. CDR3 DNA: TGCAGGGTAGGGGACAGGGGGCTCTTAGGTCAGCCCCAGCATTTT. The encoded protein is CRVGDRGLLGQPQHF. Looking up the rest from reference TRBV29-1 and TRBJ1-5 gives the full variable domain: SAVISQKPSRDICQRGTSLTIQCQVDSQVTMMFWYRQQPGQSLTLIATANQGSEATYESGFVIDKFPISRPNLTFSTLTVSNMSPEDSSIYLCRVGDRGLLGQPQHFGDGTRLSIL.

This clonotype was observed many times. The chain links TRBV20-1 to TRBJ1-5; TRBD1 is a possible D gene (6 bases). V lost 1 base, J lost 0 bases, and 10 bases lay in between. The CDR3 contains 15 residues. CDR1 is DFQATT, CDR2 SNEGSKA, per germline (reference sequence). The CDR3 DNA is TGCAGTGCTAGAGCCCCCAGGGGTAGCAATCAGCCCCAGCATTTT. Its translation is CSARAPRGSNQPQHF.

This chain links TRBV20-1 with TRBJ2-7, with a weak D call TRBD2 (6 bases). The CDR3 consists of 15 residues. Trimming stripped 2 bases from V and 2 bases from J, with 16 bases between. In germline, CDR1 is DFQATT, CDR2 SNEGSKA (reference sequence). The chain's CDR3 is CSARTSGTDTYEQYF. The CDR3 nucleotides are TGCAGTGCTAGAACGTCCGGGACTGACACCTACGAGCAGTACTTC.

This clonotype was seen many times. The chain links TRBV7-2 to TRBJ2-3, with D perhaps assigned TRBD1 or TRBD2 (5 bases each). The germline CDR1 and CDR2 sequences are SGHTA and FQGNSA. V lost 7 bases and J lost 2, with 13 bases in between. This CDR3 contains 14 residues. CDR3 DNA: TGTGCCAGCACAGCGTGGGGGAACACAGATACGCAGTATTTT. Protein product: CASTAWGNTDTQYF.

This clonotype was detected a few times. The chain employs TRBV10-3 and TRBJ1-2; 7 bases agree with TRBD1. CDR1 and CDR2 from the germline V gene are ENHRY and SYGVKD. The junction had 8 bases not matched to a gene; V was cut back by 2 bases and J by 8 bases. The CDR3 sequence is 14 residues long. The CDR3 DNA follows: TGTGCCATCAGTGAGACCGACAGGGCGGTGGGCTACACCTTC. This gives the protein CAISETDRAVGYTF.

This clonotype appeared a few times. This rearrangement joins TRBV6-4 to TRBJ2-1, with a tentative D call TRBD2 (7 bases). The CDR3 runs 15 residues. Germline CDR1 and CDR2: MRHNA and SNTAGT. Trimming removed 3 bases from V and 6 bases from J, with 15 bases in between. CDR3 amino acids: CASSEWGGAVNEQFF. The CDR3 DNA follows: TGTGCCAGCAGTGAATGGGGGGGGGCAGTCAATGAGCAGTTCTTC.

On this clonotype: The germline gene is not matched at one end of the junction; a read error may be the cause. J is TRBJ2-3 and V is TRBV2, with 8 bases aligning to TRBD2. The CDR3 runs 17 residues. Germline values: CDR1 SNHLY, CDR2 FYNNEI. CDR3 sequence reads: CASISEKRGSRTDTRYF. CDR3 nucleotide sequence: TGTGCCAGCATTTCGGAGAAGCGGGGGTCTCGCACAGATACGCGGTATTTT.

This clonotype has more than one count but fewer than ten. The rearrangement uses TRBV28 and TRBJ2-5; the match to TRBD2 covers 15 bases. Germline V lookup: CDR1 MDHEN, CDR2 SYDVKM. Unmatched junction bases numbered 8, after V lost 5 bases and J lost 4 bases. This CDR3 spans 17 amino acids. The CDR3 is CASSPYGTSGRRETQYF. The CDR3 bases are TGTGCCAGCAGTCCCTACGGGACTAGCGGGAGGAGAGAGACCCAGTACTTC.

The chain carries TRBV10-2 and TRBJ1-6; weak D call: TRBD1 (6 bases). This CDR3 is 15 amino acids long. CDR1 and CDR2 from the germline V gene are WSHSY and SAAADI. Trimming left V 5 bases short and J 7 bases short, with 15 bases between. CDR3: CASSPPDRHNSPLHF. The CDR3 DNA sequence: TGCGCCAGCAGTCCCCCTGACAGGCACAATTCACCCCTCCACTTT.

As to this clonotype: A much larger clone lies a single base off, so this may be a read error. The CDR3 does not close with the conserved phenylalanine or tryptophan, likely indicating a read error. The DNA is left out, because the CDR3 cannot be placed on it with certainty; the CDR3 is given as TCRdb lists it. The genes are TRBV12-3 or TRBV12-4 and TRBJ1-5. From its first to its last residue, the CDR3 has 13 amino acids. The CDR3 loop is CASRTRGRGIKHL.

The chain combines TRBV6-6 with TRBJ1-1, with 7 positions matching TRBD1. CDR1 and CDR2 (germline): MNHNY, SVGAGI (reference sequence). This CDR3 spans 15 amino acids. V shed 0 bases and J 1 base; nucleotides not matched to a gene: 2. The CDR3 DNA follows: TGTGCCAGCAGTTACTCCGGGACAGCGAACACTGAAGCTTTCTTT. Protein: CASSYSGTANTEAFF.

V gene TRBV12-3 or TRBV12-4 combines with J gene TRBJ2-2; 8 bases agree with TRBD1. The CDR3 consists of 16 residues. V lost 4 bases and J lost 6; bases outside the gene matches: 10. Written as DNA, the CDR3 is TGTGCCAGCAGTTCCTCGGACAGGGAGTATCCCGGGGAGCTGTTTTTT. It encodes CASSSSDREYPGELFF.

The chain joins TRBV12-3 or TRBV12-4 to TRBJ2-7; D assignment may be TRBD1 or TRBD2 (5 bases each). This CDR3 spans 14 amino acids. The ends were cut back, 6 bases at V and 3 bases at J, with 15 bases in the middle. For the CDR3, the DNA is TGTGCCAGCAGCCGAAGGGCAGGGAGCTACGAGCAGTACTTC. Translated, it gives CASSRRAGSYEQYF.

This clonotype was seen only a few times. The chain links TRBV11-3 to TRBJ2-4; D ambiguous. There are 17 residues in the CDR3. V was shortened by 1 base and J by 0 bases, with 13 bases between the two germline ends. Germline lookup yields CDR1 SGHNT and CDR2 YENEEA. DNA for the CDR3: TGTGCCAGCAGCTTAGTTTACATTTTGCTAGCCAAAAACATTCAGTACTTC. Its translation: CASSLVYILLAKNIQYF.

This rearrangement joins TRBV28 to TRBJ1-2; perhaps TRBD1 as D (5 bases). This CDR3 is 13 amino acids long. Germline V gives CDR1 MDHEN, CDR2 SYDVKM. V lost 7 bases, J lost 2 bases, and 11 bases lay in between. CDR3 nucleotide sequence: TGTGCCAGCACTTCAGGGTGGAACTATGGCTACACCTTC. This codes for CASTSGWNYGYTF.

Many counts were recorded for this clonotype. The chain has TRBV7-9 and TRBJ2-7, with D perhaps matching TRBD1 (6 bases). Germline lookup yields CDR1 SEHNR and CDR2 FQNEAQ (reference sequence). This CDR3 comprises 14 residues. Trimming shortened V by 3 bases and J by 2 bases, and 11 bases separated the two germline ends. The CDR3 coding sequence is TGTGCCAGCAGCTTCACAGGGCGGACCTACGAGCAGTACTTC. This sequence encodes CASSFTGRTYEQYF.